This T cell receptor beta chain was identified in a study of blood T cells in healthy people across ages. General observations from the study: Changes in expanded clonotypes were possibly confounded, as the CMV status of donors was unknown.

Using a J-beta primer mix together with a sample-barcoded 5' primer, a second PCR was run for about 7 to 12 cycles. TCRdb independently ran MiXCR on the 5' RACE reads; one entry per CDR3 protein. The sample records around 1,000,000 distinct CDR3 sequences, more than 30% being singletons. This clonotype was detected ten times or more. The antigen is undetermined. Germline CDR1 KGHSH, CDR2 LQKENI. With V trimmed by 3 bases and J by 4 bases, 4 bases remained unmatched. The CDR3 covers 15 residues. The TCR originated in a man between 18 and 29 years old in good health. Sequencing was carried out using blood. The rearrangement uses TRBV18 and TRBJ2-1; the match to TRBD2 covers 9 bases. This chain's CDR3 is CASSPLAGPYNEQFF. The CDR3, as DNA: TGTGCCAGCTCACCGCTAGCGGGGCCTTACAATGAGCAGTTCTTC. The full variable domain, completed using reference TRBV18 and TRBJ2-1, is NAGVMQNPRHLVRRRGQEARLRCSPMKGHSHVYWYRQLPEEGLKFMVYLQKENIIDESGMPKERFSAEFPKEGPSILRIQQVVRGDSAAYFCASSPLAGPYNEQFFGPGTRLTVL.